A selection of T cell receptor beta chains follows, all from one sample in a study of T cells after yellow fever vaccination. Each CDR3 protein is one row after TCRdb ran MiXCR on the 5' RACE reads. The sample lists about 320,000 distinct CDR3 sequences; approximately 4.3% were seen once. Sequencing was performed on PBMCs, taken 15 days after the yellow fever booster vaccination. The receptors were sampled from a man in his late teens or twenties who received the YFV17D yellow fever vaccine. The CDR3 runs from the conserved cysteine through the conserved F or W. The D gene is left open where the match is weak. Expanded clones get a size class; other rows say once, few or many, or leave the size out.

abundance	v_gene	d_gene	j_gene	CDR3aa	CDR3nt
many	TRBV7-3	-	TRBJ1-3	CASSLELLGRGCGPWNTIYF	TGTGCCAGCAGCTTAGAACTCCTGGGTAGGGGATGTGGACCGTGGAACACCATATATTTT
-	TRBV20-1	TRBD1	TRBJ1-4	CSAPRTSTGNGINEKLFF	TGCAGTGCTCCCCGAACCTCGACAGGGAATGGGATTAATGAAAAACTGTTTTTT
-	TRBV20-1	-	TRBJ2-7	CSARVGGLHEQYF	TGCAGTGCTAGAGTAGGGGGGCTCCACGAGCAGTACTTC
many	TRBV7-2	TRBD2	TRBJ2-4	CASSLDLTSGLPGF	TGTGCCAGCAGCTTAGATTTGACTAGCGGGCTCCCGGGGTTC
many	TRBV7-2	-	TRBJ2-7	CASSPARDSYEQYF	TGTGCCAGCAGCCCCGCCCGCGATTCCTACGAGCAGTACTTC
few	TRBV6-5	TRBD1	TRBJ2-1	CASRAPGQGVLSQFF	TGTGCCAGCCGAGCTCCGGGACAGGGCGTTCTATCGCAGTTCTTC
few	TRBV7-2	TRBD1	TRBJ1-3	CASSLVTGIRNTIYF	TGTGCCAGCAGCTTAGTGACAGGGATTCGGAACACCATATATTTT
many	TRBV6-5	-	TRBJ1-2	CASSYSGQGSFYGYTF	TGTGCCAGCAGTTACTCGGGGCAGGGTAGTTTCTATGGCTACACCTTC
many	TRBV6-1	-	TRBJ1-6	CASSESRAGRSPLHF	TGTGCCAGCAGTGAAAGCCGGGCAGGGAGGTCACCCCTCCACTTT
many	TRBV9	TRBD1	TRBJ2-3	CASSVAAGTGGTDTQYF	TGTGCCAGCAGCGTAGCGGCCGGGACAGGGGGCACAGATACGCAGTATTTT
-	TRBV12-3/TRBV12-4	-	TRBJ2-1	CASSLIWDYGNEQFF	TGTGCCAGCAGTTTAATCTGGGATTATGGCAATGAGCAGTTCTTC
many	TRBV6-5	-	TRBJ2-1	CASSSLGRLNEQFF	TGTGCCAGCAGTTCCTTGGGACGACTCAATGAGCAGTTCTTC
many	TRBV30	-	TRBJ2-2	CAWSVMNTGELFF	TGTGCCTGGAGTGTCATGAACACCGGGGAGCTGTTTTTT
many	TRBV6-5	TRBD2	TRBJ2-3	CASRKGLAGFTDTQYF	TGTGCCAGCAGAAAAGGACTAGCGGGATTCACAGATACGCAGTATTTT
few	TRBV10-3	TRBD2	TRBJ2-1	CAISETWTSGGQVSYNEQFF	TGTGCCATCAGTGAGACCTGGACTAGCGGGGGCCAGGTCTCCTACAATGAGCAGTTCTTC
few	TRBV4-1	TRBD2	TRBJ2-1	CASRTLAGGRVYNEQFF	TGCGCCAGCAGGACTCTAGCGGGGGGCCGGGTCTACAATGAGCAGTTCTTC
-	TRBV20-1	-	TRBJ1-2	CSATGYYGYTF	TGCAGTGCTACCGGGTACTATGGCTACACCTTC
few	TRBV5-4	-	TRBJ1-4	CASSLGGTVNEKLFF	TGTGCCAGCAGCTTGGGAGGGACGGTTAATGAAAAACTGTTTTTT
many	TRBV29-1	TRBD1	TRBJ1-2	CSVAGQGADGYTF	TGCAGCGTTGCGGGACAGGGGGCTGATGGCTACACCTTC